This T cell receptor beta chain is drawn from a study of OX40 agonist ivuxolimab in advanced cancers. About the study: Every 2 weeks, patients got intravenous ivuxolimab at one of six dose levels (0.01-10 mg/kg). Earlier anti-PD-1, anti-PD-L1 or anti-CTLA-4 therapy was permitted; less than 50% had received some.

Concerning this clone itself: Its cognate antigen is unknown.

Generated by immunoSEQ multiplex PCR, the TCRdb table keeps only in-frame clones and is missing some. The sample includes roughly 86,000 clones, 92% of them seen just once. V shed 6 bases and J shed 1 base, with 6 bases lying between them. This CDR3 has 12 residues. The germline gives CDR1 WNHNN, CDR2 SYGVQD (reference sequence). Study results and limitations: Low normalized T-cell clonal expansion was also seen in some nonresponders. Partial responders treated at 0.1-3.0 mg/kg exhibited clonal expansion among the lowest measured.

The TCR originated in an adult with an advanced solid tumor such as melanoma, head and neck, liver or kidney cancer. The source material was CD4+ or CD8+ T cells sorted from blood, sampled in a trial of the OX40 agonist ivuxolimab. The rearrangement joins TRBV10-1 to TRBJ1-1; tentatively, D is TRBD1 (5 bases). The chain's CDR3 is CASRDTNTEAFF. In DNA form, the CDR3 reads TGCGCCAGCAGGGACACGAACACTGAAGCTTTCTTT.